This T cell receptor (beta chain) was recorded in a study of shared clonotypes between healthy human individuals (dated by TCRdb to the early 2020s). For the study in its entirety: A couple of women and a few men aged 18 to 49 years were included in the cohort. For each donor, CD4 naive and CD4 memory were each run on three plates, CD8 naive on two plates, and CD8 memory on one plate. Blood TCR repertoires of about 5 healthy adults were deeply sequenced to estimate repertoire size and the extent of clonotype sharing between individuals. To increase sequencing depth and limit assay-specific biases, TCR repertoire library preparation and sequencing were carried out by different laboratories using diverse techniques. Each donor's leukapheresis produced roughly between roughly 0.94 and 9.5 billion PBMCs. General study outcomes and caveats: Naive subsets generally had larger estimated clonotype richness than memory subsets did. The genetic and exposure-history diversity represented was limited by the small number of donors. Pairwise subsampling led to the expectation that sequencing depth would affect the degree of clonotype sharing among donors. Sampling was restricted to blood, and TCR repertoires in tissue are likely to differ from TCR repertoires in blood. Rarefaction of sorted-subset datasets indicated incomplete sequencing despite the large sequencing depth. Across a handful of donors, around 5.4% of naive CD4, approximately 3.5% of naive CD8, 2.3% of memory CD4, and roughly 0.4% of memory CD8 clonotypes were shared. Compared with non-shared clonotypes, clonotypes shared by all four sorted-subset donors had higher generation probabilities.

Worth noting for this clone: What antigen it recognizes has not been identified. No base-level quality is on record; no much larger clone is a single base apart.

Healthy HIV-negative adults with no recently reported acute infections or vaccinations were included as donors. Only Caucasian adults living in Nashville, Tennessee, USA were represented among the donors. Magnetic negative selection was used to enrich CD4+ T cells, after which naive cells were positively selected on CD45RA and the negative fraction became the memory subset. Blood was collected by leukapheresis, and PBMCs were isolated by Ficoll-Histopaque density gradient centrifugation and then cryopreserved in liquid nitrogen vapor phase. Analytical flow cytometry was used to check the purity and quantity of each magnetically sorted T cell population. Genomic DNA was isolated from each sorted fraction and quantified by UV absorbance on a Nanodrop 2000c. Using the deep immunoSEQ assay, TCR CDR3 regions were amplified from genomic DNA by multiplex PCR. Extracted genomic DNA from each cell subset was distributed evenly across all wells of several immunoSEQ 96-well plates, and each plate was treated as a replicate. For sorted subsets, each replicate PCR was loaded with approximately 190 ng genomic DNA, equivalent to 30,000 or so T cell genomes. The purified libraries were quantified using a Qubit 3.0 fluorometer, sized with a Bioanalyzer 2100, and then quantified again using the KAPA Library Quantification kit. Every immunoSEQ 96-well plate was sequenced on a separate single-read 150-cycle Illumina NextSeq 550 flow cell. The original methods were these. Because the immunoSEQ output included only junctional sequences and no quality scores, the filtering could not be the same as the filtering used for full-length reads. To assign V/J genes and CDR3, sequences were annotated using PyIR, a Python wrapper for IgBLAST v1.9, with IMGT germline references. Reads with weak V/J assignments (E-value above 1e-6), missing CDR3, stop codons, out-of-frame junctions, or ambiguous translated residues were removed. A V3J clonotype was defined by an identical inferred V gene, J gene, and CDR3 amino acid sequence. Percentage overlap between repertoires was calculated by dividing the number of shared unique clonotypes by the size of the smaller repertoire. Repertoire richness was assessed with RTK rarefaction, the Chao1 estimator, and Recon v2.1 estimates of unobserved clonotypes. OLGA was used to compute generation probabilities for all TCRbeta clonotypes that the gDNA method yielded from a handful of donors. Not all clones reach the TCRdb copy of this immuneACCESS table, which keeps in-frame sequences only. Checked studies attribute under half of the gap to unresolved V genes and leave the rest unexplained. The D gene and trimming were derived from the DNA, and the V and J assignments and clone size from that table. This sample holds fewer than 1.8 million clones; less than 99% were observed only once. The top ten hold over 0.3% of the sample.

The germline V gene (reference sequence) provides CDR1 LNHDA and CDR2 SQIVND. From cysteine to phenylalanine, the CDR3 is 17 amino acids long. Left in the record is the CDR3 DNA by itself, 51 bases read in frame from the first base. Germline trimming amounts to 4 bases on V and 2 bases on J, with 8 as the count of junction bases outside the gene matches. The source is a man aged 25-40 years in good health. The sample was naive CD4+ T cells sorted from blood. The cell subset or site label, as the study defines it: CD45RA+ positively selected. The sequence is built from TRBV19 and TRBJ2-1, and TRBD1 aligns with 10 junction nucleotides. The CDR3 reads CASSTRTGGFPYNEQFF. DNA sequence: TGTGCCAGTAGTACCAGGACAGGGGGGTTTCCCTACAATGAGCAGTTCTTC.